This T cell receptor beta chain came from a study of blood T cell repertoires in COVID-19. Study context: Samples taken during acute and convalescent COVID-19 were collected in the United States, Italy and Spain. PBMCs, B-cell-depleted T cells, or T cells provided the cDNA or gDNA that made up the material.

How the authors handled the data: How many nucleated cells were present was estimated from reference gene primer amplification. TCRdb keeps only in-frame clones here, not all; method: immunoSEQ multiplex PCR. Clone size and the V and J calls come from that table; the DNA yielded D and trimming. Altogether around 100,000 clones are present, about 90% being singletons, with the ten largest covering roughly 17%. In germline, CDR1 is SGHDT, CDR2 YYEEEE. This CDR3 contains 15 residues. The trim removed 3 bases at V and 7 bases at J, leaving 4 bases unmatched. Sequences were obtained from peripheral blood. This receptor was taken from a man aged 45 to 65 with acute or convalescent COVID-19. The chain has TRBV5-6 and TRBJ2-1; TRBD2 aligns across 13 bases. CDR3 amino acids: CASSSGLAGDNEQFF. The CDR3 DNA is TGTGCCAGCAGCTCTGGACTAGCGGGGGATAATGAGCAGTTCTTC.